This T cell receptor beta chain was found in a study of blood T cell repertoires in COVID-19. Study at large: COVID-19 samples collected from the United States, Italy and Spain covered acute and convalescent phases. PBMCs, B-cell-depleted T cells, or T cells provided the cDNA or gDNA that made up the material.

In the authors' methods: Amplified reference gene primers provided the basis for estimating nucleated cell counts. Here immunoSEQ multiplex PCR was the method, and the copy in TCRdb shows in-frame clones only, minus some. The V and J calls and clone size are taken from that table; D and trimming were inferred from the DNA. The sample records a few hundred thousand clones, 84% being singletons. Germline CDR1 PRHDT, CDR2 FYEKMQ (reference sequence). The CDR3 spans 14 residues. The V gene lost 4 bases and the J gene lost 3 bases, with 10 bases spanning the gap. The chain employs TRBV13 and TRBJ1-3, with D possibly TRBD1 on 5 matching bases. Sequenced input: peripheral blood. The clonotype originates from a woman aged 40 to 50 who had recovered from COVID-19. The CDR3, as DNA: TGTGCCAGCAGCTACCGAGACAGTGGAAACACCATATATTTT. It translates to CASSYRDSGNTIYF.